This T cell receptor beta chain came from a study of blood T cell repertoires in COVID-19. Study details: Italy, Spain and the United States were the sources of the convalescent and acute COVID-19 samples.

Methods used by the authors: Estimates of nucleated cell counts were drawn from the amplification of reference gene primers. The repertoire was sequenced with immunoSEQ multiplex PCR; TCRdb's copy has only in-frame clones and lacks some. V and J calls and clone size are as listed in that table; D and trimming were resolved from the DNA. The profile shows over 100,000 clones, around nine tenths of them singletons. Seattle enrolled patients during active infection and tracked them longitudinally. In this sample, this clone turned up a few times. This CDR3 has 15 amino acids. CDR1 is KGHDR, CDR2 SFDVKD, per germline. V lost 2 bases, J lost 8 bases, and 7 bases stayed unmatched.

The sequenced sample was peripheral blood. The sequence was obtained from a woman between 65 and 79 years old with COVID-19, enrolled during active disease. This chain links TRBV24-1 with TRBJ1-5, with 8 bases matching TRBD1. CDR3 sequence reads: CATSDSTGGIEPQHF. The CDR3, as DNA: TGTGCCACCAGTGATTCTACAGGGGGGATTGAGCCCCAGCATTTT.